The T cell receptor beta chain described here comes from a study of blood T cell repertoires in COVID-19. Study information: T cells, B-cell-depleted T cells, or PBMCs supplied cDNA or gDNA.

Profiling relied on immunoSEQ multiplex PCR, and the TCRdb table lists in-frame clones only, not all of them. Of about 220,000 clones in the sample, roughly 80% were seen once. The CDR3 extends over 14 amino acids. Germline values: CDR1 SGHRS, CDR2 YFSETQ. V was trimmed by 0 bases and J by 0 bases, leaving 7 bases between them. The sequencing sample was made of peripheral blood. The receptor was isolated from a human donor in a cohort sampled during active COVID-19. The chain couples TRBV5-1 to TRBJ2-7; no firm D call. The CDR3 spells CASSLGQYSYEQYF. As DNA, the CDR3 is TGCGCCAGCAGCTTGGGACAATACTCCTACGAGCAGTACTTC.